A selection of T cell receptor beta chains follows, all from one sample in a study of beta chain features in type 1 diabetes. Repertoires were generated with immunoSEQ multiplex PCR, while TCRdb's copy carries only in-frame clones and drops some. The table records about 340,000 clones, around 9.3% of them present only once. Source material: central memory CD4+ T cells from blood. Receptors were obtained from a man under 40 with type 1 diabetes. Each CDR3 is given with its conserved first and last residue. A D gene is named only where the DNA matches it firmly. Clone size is shown for a subset of rows, as once, few, many or a class of expanded clone.

length	V	J	size	D	CDR3	DNA
14	TRBV7-9	TRBJ1-2	NA	TRBD1	CASSLKGQASGYTF	TGTGCCAGCAGCTTAAAGGGACAGGCGAGTGGCTACACCTTC
15	TRBV5-4	TRBJ2-2	few	TRBD1	CASSLQGAATGELFF	TGTGCCAGCAGCTTACAGGGGGCGGCTACCGGGGAGCTGTTTTTT
18	TRBV28	TRBJ2-6	NA	TRBD1	CASSPRQGRRSGANVLTF	TGTGCCAGCAGTCCCCGACAGGGAAGACGCTCTGGGGCCAACGTCCTGACTTTC
17	TRBV4-1	TRBJ2-3	few	TRBD2	CASSQGGGSNIGDTQYF	TGCGCCAGCAGCCAAGGGGGGGGATCCAACATAGGAGATACGCAGTATTTT
17	TRBV7-2	TRBJ2-7	few	TRBD1	CASSPWQLGTGTYEQYF	TGTGCCAGCAGCCCCTGGCAGCTTGGGACAGGAACCTACGAGCAGTACTTC
11	TRBV20-1	TRBJ2-7	NA	NA	CSAIRGDEQYF	TGCAGTGCTATTCGGGGAGACGAGCAGTACTTC
14	TRBV5-1	TRBJ2-5	NA	NA	CASSYSTGLETQYF	TGCGCCAGCAGCTACTCTACAGGGTTGGAGACCCAGTACTTC
15	TRBV7-2	TRBJ1-5	NA	NA	CASSLGRGGNQPQHF	TGTGCCAGCAGCTTAGGCAGGGGAGGAAATCAGCCCCAGCATTTT
15	TRBV27	TRBJ1-2	NA	NA	CASTVSPLGAYGYTF	TGTGCCAGCACGGTGTCTCCGTTGGGGGCGTATGGCTACACCTTC
14	TRBV2	TRBJ2-3	few	NA	CASSFSGVTDTQYF	TGTGCCAGCAGCTTTAGCGGAGTCACAGATACGCAGTATTTT
15	TRBV5-1	TRBJ2-5	NA	TRBD1	CASSLVTGGSETQYF	TGCGCCAGCAGCTTGGTGACAGGGGGATCAGAGACCCAGTACTTC
16	TRBV4-1	TRBJ1-4	few	TRBD1	CASSQGAAGGFEKLFF	TGCGCCAGCAGCCAAGGAGCGGCAGGGGGCTTTGAAAAACTGTTTTTT
12	TRBV29-1	TRBJ2-5	few	NA	CSANRARETQYF	TGCAGCGCCAACAGGGCCCGGGAGACCCAGTACTTC
13	TRBV29-1	TRBJ2-7	NA	NA	CSVEDGPSYEQYF	TGCAGCGTGGAGGACGGGCCCTCCTACGAGCAGTACTTC
14	TRBV27	TRBJ1-2	NA	TRBD1	CASSLTGDGHGYTF	TGTGCCAGCAGCTTAACAGGGGATGGTCATGGCTACACCTTC
13	TRBV5-1	TRBJ1-2	few	TRBD1	CASSPSGTESYTF	TGCGCCAGCAGTCCCTCCGGGACAGAGAGCTACACCTTC
14	TRBV6-5	TRBJ1-4	few	NA	CASTAGTENEKLFF	TGTGCCAGCACCGCCGGGACGGAGAATGAAAAACTGTTTTTT
15	TRBV7-7	TRBJ2-2	NA	TRBD1	CASRLDRVNTGELFF	TGTGCTAGCAGACTGGACAGGGTGAACACCGGGGAGCTGTTTTTT
11	TRBV29-1	TRBJ1-1	NA	NA	CSVARSTEAFF	TGCAGCGTTGCGAGGAGCACTGAAGCTTTCTTT
19	TRBV5-6	TRBJ2-2	NA	TRBD2	CASSLIASGGPDPTGELFF	TGTGCCAGCAGCTTGATAGCTAGCGGGGGGCCAGATCCGACCGGGGAGCTGTTTTTT
15	TRBV28	TRBJ1-5	NA	NA	CASTPRGKGNQPQHF	TGTGCCAGCACCCCCCGGGGGAAAGGCAATCAGCCCCAGCATTTT
15	TRBV18	TRBJ1-1	NA	TRBD1	CASSPLATGITEAFF	TGTGCCAGCTCACCATTAGCGACAGGGATCACTGAAGCTTTCTTT
15	TRBV11-2	TRBJ1-2	few	TRBD1	CASSSKGQVWYGYTF	TGTGCCAGCAGCTCCAAAGGACAGGTTTGGTATGGCTACACCTTC
15	TRBV5-5	TRBJ2-5	few	NA	CASSDSRAVGETQYF	TGTGCCAGCAGCGATTCGCGGGCAGTCGGGGAGACCCAGTACTTC
13	TRBV6-4	TRBJ1-1	many	NA	CASSDFPDTEAFF	TGTGCCAGCAGTGACTTCCCCGACACTGAAGCTTTCTTT
13	TRBV7-2	TRBJ2-5	NA	NA	CASSSARQEAQYF	TGTGCCAGCAGCTCGGCTAGACAAGAGGCCCAGTACTTC
13	TRBV5-5	TRBJ2-5	few	NA	CASSGDVDGTQYF	TGTGCCAGCAGCGGGGACGTGGACGGGACCCAGTACTTC
15	TRBV14	TRBJ2-3	NA	NA	CASSQGGVGTDTQYF	TGTGCCAGCAGCCAAGGAGGGGTGGGGACAGATACGCAGTATTTT
13	TRBV14	TRBJ1-2	many	NA	CASSQVSGGGYTF	TGTGCCAGCAGCCAAGTTTCGGGTGGAGGCTACACCTTC
14	TRBV5-4	TRBJ2-4	few	NA	CASSLEDQGNIQYF	TGTGCCAGCAGCTTGGAGGACCAGGGTAACATTCAGTACTTC
14	TRBV7-2	TRBJ2-3	NA	NA	CASSLDWGWDTQYF	TGTGCCAGCAGCTTAGATTGGGGTTGGGATACGCAGTATTTT
16	TRBV25-1	TRBJ2-3	NA	TRBD1	CASTWGRGQGLDTQYF	TGTGCCAGCACCTGGGGGAGGGGACAGGGTCTGGATACGCAGTATTTT
13	TRBV5-1	TRBJ1-4	few	TRBD1	CASSRDRDEKLFF	TGCGCCAGCAGCAGGGACAGGGATGAAAAACTGTTTTTT
16	TRBV5-1	TRBJ1-6	few	TRBD1	CASSLAPTGGDSPLHF	TGCGCCAGCAGCTTGGCCCCGACAGGGGGCGATTCACCCCTCCACTTT
15	TRBV28	TRBJ1-1	NA	NA	CASSSPGAMNTEAFF	TGTGCCAGCAGTTCGCCAGGGGCAATGAACACTGAAGCTTTCTTT
15	TRBV5-1	TRBJ2-3	NA	NA	CASSLGNSHTDTQYF	TGCGCCAGCAGCTTAGGTAATTCCCACACAGATACGCAGTATTTT
13	TRBV28	TRBJ1-2	NA	TRBD1	CATGTDRNYGYTF	TGTGCCACCGGGACAGATCGTAACTATGGCTACACCTTC
13	TRBV7-9	TRBJ2-5	NA	NA	CASSPEWVETQYF	TGTGCCAGCAGCCCCGAGTGGGTGGAGACCCAGTACTTC
15	TRBV7-6	TRBJ2-5	once	NA	CASSLGGAGAETQYF	TGTGCCAGCAGCTTAGGAGGGGCCGGGGCGGAGACCCAGTACTTC
16	TRBV9	TRBJ1-4	NA	TRBD1	CASSVGPGTGDEKLFF	TGTGCCAGCAGCGTAGGACCCGGGACAGGTGATGAAAAACTGTTTTTT
13	TRBV15	TRBJ1-2	NA	NA	CATSRDGERSYTF	TGTGCCACCAGCAGAGATGGGGAAAGATCATACACCTTC